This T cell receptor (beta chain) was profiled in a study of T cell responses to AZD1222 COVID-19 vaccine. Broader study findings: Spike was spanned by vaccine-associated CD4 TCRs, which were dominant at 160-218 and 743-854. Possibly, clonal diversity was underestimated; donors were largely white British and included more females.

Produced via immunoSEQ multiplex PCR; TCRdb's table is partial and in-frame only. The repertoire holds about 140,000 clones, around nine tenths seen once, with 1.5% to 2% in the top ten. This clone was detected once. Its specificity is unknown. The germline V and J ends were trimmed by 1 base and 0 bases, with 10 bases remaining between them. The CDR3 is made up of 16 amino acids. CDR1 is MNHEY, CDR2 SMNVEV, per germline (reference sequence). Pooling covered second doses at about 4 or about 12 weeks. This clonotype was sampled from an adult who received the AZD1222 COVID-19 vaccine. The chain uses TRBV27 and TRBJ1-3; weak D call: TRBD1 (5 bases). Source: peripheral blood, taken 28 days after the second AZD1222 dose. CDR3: CASSLFAGSSGNTIYF. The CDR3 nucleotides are TGTGCCAGCAGTTTATTTGCAGGGAGCTCTGGAAACACCATATATTTT.